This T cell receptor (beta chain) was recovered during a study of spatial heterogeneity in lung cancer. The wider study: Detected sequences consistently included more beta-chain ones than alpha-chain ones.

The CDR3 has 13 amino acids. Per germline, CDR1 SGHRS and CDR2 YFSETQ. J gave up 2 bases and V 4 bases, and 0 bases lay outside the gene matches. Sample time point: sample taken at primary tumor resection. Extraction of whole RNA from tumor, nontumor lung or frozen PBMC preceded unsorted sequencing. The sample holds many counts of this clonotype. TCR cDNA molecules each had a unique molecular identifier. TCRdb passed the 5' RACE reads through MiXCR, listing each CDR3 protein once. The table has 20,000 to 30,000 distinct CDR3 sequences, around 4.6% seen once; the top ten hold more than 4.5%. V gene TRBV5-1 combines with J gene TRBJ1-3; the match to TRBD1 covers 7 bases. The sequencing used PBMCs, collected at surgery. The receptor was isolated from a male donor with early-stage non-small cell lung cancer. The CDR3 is CASSQGAGNTIYF. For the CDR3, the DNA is TGCGCCAGCAGCCAGGGGGCTGGAAACACCATATATTTT.